This T cell receptor (beta chain) was captured by sequencing in a study of T cells in Graves' hyperthyroidism and ophthalmopathy. General study results and limits: A median 6.5 months before onset, the model predicted ophthalmopathy.

Losses at the gene ends were 2 bases for V and 8 bases for J; bases not matched to a gene: 2. The CDR3 has 13 amino acids. Germline CDR1 is GTSNPN and CDR2 is SVGIG (reference sequence). This clonotype was seen repeatedly, ten times or more. Antigen unknown. What was amplified from RNA transcripts were TCR beta CDR3 regions. The HTBI primer set served for first-round RT-PCR of the TCR CDR3. From the multiplex PCR reads, TCRdb called clonotypes with MiXCR, one entry per CDR3 protein. This table holds around 300,000 distinct CDR3 sequences, around 20% found once. V is TRBV30 and J is TRBJ2-2; 10 bases agree with TRBD1. Material: blood. The TCR originated in a man aged 50 to 60 with Graves' ophthalmopathy. In DNA, the CDR3 is TGTGCCTGGAGTTGGACAGGGGGGGGGGAGCTGTTTTTT. Translated: CAWSWTGGGELFF.